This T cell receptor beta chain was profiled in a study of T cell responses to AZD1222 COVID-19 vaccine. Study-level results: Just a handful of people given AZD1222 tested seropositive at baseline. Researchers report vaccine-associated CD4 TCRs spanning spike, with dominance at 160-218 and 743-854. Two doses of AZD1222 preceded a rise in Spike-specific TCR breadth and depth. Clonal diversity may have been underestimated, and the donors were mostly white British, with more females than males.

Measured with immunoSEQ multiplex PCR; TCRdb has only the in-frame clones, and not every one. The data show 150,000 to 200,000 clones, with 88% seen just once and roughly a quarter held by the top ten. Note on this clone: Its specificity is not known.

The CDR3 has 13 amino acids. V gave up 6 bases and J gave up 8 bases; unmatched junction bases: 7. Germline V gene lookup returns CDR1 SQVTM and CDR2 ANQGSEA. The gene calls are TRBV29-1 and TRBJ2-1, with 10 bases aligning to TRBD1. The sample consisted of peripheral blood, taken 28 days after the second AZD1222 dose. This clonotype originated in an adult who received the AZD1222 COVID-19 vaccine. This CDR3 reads CSVQPGTGDEQFF. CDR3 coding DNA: TGCAGCGTCCAACCCGGGACAGGGGATGAGCAGTTCTTC.